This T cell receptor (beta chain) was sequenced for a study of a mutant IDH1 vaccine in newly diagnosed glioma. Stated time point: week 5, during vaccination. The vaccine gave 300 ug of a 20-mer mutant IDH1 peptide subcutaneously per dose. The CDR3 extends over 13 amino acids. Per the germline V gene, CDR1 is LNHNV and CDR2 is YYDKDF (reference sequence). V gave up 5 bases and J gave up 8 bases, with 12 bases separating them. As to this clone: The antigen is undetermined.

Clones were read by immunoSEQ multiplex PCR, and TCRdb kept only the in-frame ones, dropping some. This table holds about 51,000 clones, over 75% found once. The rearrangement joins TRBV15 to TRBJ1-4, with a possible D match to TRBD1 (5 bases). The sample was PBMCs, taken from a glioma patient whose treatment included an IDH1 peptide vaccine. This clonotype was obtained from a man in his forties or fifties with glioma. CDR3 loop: CATSGGVGEKLFF. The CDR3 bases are TGTGCCACCAGCGGGGGAGTAGGGGAAAAACTGTTTTTT.